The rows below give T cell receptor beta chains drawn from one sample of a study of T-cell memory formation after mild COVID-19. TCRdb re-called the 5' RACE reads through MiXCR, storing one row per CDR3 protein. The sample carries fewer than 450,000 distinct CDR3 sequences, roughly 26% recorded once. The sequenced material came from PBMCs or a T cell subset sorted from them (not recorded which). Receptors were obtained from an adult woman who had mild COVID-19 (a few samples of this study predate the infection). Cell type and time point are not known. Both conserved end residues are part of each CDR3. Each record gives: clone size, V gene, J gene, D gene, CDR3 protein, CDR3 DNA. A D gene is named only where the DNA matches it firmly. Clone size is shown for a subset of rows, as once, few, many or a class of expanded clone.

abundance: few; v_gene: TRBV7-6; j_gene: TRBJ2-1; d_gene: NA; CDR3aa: CASSVRNEQFF; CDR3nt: TGTGCCAGCAGCGTAAGGAATGAGCAGTTCTTC
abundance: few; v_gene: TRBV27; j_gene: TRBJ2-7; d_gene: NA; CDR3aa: CASSFIEGSGEQYF; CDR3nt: TGTGCCAGCAGTTTCATAGAGGGGTCGGGGGAGCAGTACTTC
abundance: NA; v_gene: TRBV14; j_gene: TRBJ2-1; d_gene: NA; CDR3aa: CASSHKGTYNEQFF; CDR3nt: TGTGCCAGCAGCCATAAGGGGACATACAATGAGCAGTTCTTC
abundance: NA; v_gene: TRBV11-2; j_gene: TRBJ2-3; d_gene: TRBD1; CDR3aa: CASSSGQGRTDTQYF; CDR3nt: TGTGCCAGCAGCTCCGGACAGGGAAGAACAGATACGCAGTATTTT
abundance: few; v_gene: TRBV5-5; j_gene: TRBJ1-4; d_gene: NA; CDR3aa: CASSRQYTGSNEKLFF; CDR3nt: TGTGCCAGCAGCCGGCAATACACAGGGTCCAATGAAAAACTGTTTTTT
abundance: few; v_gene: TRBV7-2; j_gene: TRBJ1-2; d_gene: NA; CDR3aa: CASSLAAGTFERGGYTF; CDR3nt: TGTGCCAGCAGCTTAGCGGCCGGGACATTCGAGAGGGGTGGCTACACCTTC
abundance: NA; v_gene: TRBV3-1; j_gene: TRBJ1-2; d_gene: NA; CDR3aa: CASSRDGALYGYTF; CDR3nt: TGTGCCAGCAGCCGGGACGGAGCCTTGTATGGCTACACCTTC
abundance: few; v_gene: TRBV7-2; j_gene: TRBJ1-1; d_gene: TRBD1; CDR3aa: CASKEGAPTEAFF; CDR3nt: TGTGCCTCGAAGGAGGGGGCTCCCACTGAAGCTTTCTTT
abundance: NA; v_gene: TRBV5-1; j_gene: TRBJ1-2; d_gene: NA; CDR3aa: CASTPAGSGDSYGYTF; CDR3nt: TGCGCCAGCACTCCGGCCGGGTCAGGGGACTCCTATGGCTACACCTTC
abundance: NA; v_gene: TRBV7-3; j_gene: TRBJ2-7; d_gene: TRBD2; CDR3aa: CASSLTKLAVEYEQYF; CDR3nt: TGTGCCAGCAGCTTAACGAAGCTAGCGGTAGAATACGAGCAGTACTTC
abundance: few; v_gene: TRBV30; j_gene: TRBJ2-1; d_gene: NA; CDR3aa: CAWTTGIYNEQFF; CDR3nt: TGTGCCTGGACCACAGGGATCTACAATGAGCAGTTCTTC
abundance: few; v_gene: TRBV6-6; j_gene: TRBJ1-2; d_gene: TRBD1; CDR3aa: CASSPGGKGYTF; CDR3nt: TGTGCCAGCAGCCCAGGGGGTAAAGGCTACACCTTC
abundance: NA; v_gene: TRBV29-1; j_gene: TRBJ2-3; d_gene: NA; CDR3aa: CSVRFVGSRADTQYF; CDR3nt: TGCAGCGTTCGATTCGTGGGCTCCCGGGCAGATACGCAGTATTTT
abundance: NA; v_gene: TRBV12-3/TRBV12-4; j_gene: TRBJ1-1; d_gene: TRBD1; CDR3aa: CASSLIGGAAEAFF; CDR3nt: TGTGCCAGCAGTTTAATAGGGGGCGCGGCTGAAGCTTTCTTT
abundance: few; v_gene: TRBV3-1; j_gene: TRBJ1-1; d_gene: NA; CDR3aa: CASSQDPWKMNTEAFF; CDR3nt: TGTGCCAGCAGCCAAGATCCGTGGAAAATGAACACTGAAGCTTTCTTT
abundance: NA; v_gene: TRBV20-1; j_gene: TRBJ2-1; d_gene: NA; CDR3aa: CSATLPGEDEQFF; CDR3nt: TGCAGTGCTACCCTCCCTGGGGAAGATGAGCAGTTCTTC
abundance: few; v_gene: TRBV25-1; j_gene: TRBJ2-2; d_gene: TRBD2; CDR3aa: CASSETGLARNTGELFF; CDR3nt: TGTGCCAGCAGTGAAACGGGACTAGCCCGAAACACCGGGGAGCTGTTTTTT
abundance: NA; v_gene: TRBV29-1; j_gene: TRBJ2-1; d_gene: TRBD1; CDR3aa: CSVSHYGQGVNEQFF; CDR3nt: TGCAGCGTTTCACACTATGGACAGGGGGTCAATGAGCAGTTCTTC
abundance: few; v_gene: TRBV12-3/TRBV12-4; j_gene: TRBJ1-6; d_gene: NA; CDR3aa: CASSLGAGDSPLHF; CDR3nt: TGTGCCAGCAGTTTGGGGGCGGGGGATTCACCCCTCCACTTT
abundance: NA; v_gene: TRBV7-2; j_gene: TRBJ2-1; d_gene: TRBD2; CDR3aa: CASSLPGAGGIEQFF; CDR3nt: TGTGCCAGCAGCTTACCCGGGGCGGGAGGGATTGAGCAGTTCTTC
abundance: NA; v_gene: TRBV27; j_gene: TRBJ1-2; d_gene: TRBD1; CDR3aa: CASRRTGANYGYTF; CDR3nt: TGTGCCAGCAGGAGGACAGGGGCGAACTATGGCTACACCTTC
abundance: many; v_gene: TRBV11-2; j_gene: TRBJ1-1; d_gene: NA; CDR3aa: CASSPRRGNTEAFF; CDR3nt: TGTGCCAGCAGCCCCAGGAGGGGGAACACTGAAGCTTTCTTT
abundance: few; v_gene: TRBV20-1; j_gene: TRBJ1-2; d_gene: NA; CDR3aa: CSARDGRVSGMNYGYTF; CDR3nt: TGCAGTGCTAGAGACGGTAGGGTCTCCGGAATGAACTATGGCTACACCTTC
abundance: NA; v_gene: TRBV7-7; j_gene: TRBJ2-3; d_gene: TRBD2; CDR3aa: CASSLVASGETDTQYF; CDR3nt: TGTGCCAGCAGCTTAGTCGCTAGCGGGGAGACAGATACGCAGTATTTT
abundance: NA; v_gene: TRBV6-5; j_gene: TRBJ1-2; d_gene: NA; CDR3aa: CASSYSGSYGYTF; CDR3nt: TGTGCCAGCAGTTACTCTGGGAGTTATGGCTACACCTTC
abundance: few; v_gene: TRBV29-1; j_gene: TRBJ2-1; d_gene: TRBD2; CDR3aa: CSVGGLAGGEQFF; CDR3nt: TGCAGCGTCGGCGGACTAGCGGGAGGTGAGCAGTTCTTC
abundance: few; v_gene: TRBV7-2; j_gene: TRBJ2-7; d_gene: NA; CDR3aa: CASSLVVPYEQYF; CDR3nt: TGTGCCAGCAGCCTTGTCGTACCCTACGAGCAGTACTTC
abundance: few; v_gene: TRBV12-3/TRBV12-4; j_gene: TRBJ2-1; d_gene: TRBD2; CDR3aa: CASSSSTGLAGGPSNEQFF; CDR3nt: TGTGCCAGCAGTTCAAGCACGGGACTAGCGGGAGGGCCATCCAATGAGCAGTTCTTC
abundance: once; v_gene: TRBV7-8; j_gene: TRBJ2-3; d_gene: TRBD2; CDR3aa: CASSFGTSGGAASSDTQYF; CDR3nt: TGTGCCAGCAGCTTCGGGACTAGCGGGGGGGCGGCTTCCTCAGATACGCAGTATTTT
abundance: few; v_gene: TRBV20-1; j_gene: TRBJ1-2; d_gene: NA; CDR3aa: CRPWGQLYGYTF; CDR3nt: TGCAGACCCTGGGGGCAGCTCTATGGCTACACCTTC
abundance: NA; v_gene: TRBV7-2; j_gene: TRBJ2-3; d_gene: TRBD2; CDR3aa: CASSDLLAGTDTQYF; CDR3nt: TGTGCCAGCAGCGATCTACTAGCGGGCACAGATACGCAGTATTTT
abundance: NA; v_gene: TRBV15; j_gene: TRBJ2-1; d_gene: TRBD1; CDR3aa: CATSRGVGQGANEQFF; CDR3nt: TGTGCCACCAGCAGAGGGGTTGGGCAGGGGGCGAATGAGCAGTTCTTC
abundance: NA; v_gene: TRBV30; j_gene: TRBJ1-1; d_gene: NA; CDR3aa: CAWSSQTPNTEAFF; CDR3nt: TGTGCCTGGAGTTCACAGACTCCGAACACTGAAGCTTTCTTT
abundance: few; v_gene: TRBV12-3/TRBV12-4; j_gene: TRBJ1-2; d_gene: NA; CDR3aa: CASRSPGYGYTF; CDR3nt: TGTGCCAGCAGGTCGCCAGGCTATGGCTACACCTTC
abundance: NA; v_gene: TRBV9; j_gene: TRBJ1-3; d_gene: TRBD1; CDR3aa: CASSRTGVPGNTIYF; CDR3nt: TGTGCCAGCAGCCGGACAGGGGTTCCTGGAAACACCATATATTTT
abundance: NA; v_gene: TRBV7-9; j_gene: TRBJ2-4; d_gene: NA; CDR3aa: CASSPMTRMGAKNIQYF; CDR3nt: TGTGCCAGCAGCCCGATGACTAGAATGGGAGCCAAAAACATTCAGTACTTC
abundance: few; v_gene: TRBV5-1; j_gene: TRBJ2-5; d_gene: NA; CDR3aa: CASSSKGETQYF; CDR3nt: TGCGCCAGCAGCTCTAAAGGGGAGACCCAGTACTTC
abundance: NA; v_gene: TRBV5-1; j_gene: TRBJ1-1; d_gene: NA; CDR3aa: CASSFTPGRTEAFF; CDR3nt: TGCGCCAGCAGCTTCACCCCGGGTCGGACTGAAGCTTTCTTT
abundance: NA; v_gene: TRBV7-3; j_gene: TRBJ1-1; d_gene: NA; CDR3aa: CASSLNGGNTEAFF; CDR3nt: TGTGCCAGCAGCTTAAATGGGGGGAACACTGAAGCTTTCTTT
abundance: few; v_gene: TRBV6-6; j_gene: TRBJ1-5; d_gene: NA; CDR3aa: CASRDPGVGQPQHF; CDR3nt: TGTGCCAGCAGGGACCCAGGGGTAGGTCAGCCCCAGCATTTT
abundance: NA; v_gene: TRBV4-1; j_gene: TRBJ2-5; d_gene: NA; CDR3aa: CASSQEEGVETQYF; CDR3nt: TGCGCCAGCAGCCAGGAGGAGGGGGTTGAGACCCAGTACTTC
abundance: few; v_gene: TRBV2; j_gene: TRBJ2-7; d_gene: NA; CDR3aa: CASSASLSGVTSLYF; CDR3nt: TGTGCCAGCAGTGCTTCCCTTAGCGGAGTTACGAGTTTGTACTTC
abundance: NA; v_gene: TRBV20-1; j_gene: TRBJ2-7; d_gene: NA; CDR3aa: CSARSWGYEQYF; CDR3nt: TGCAGTGCAAGGAGTTGGGGCTACGAGCAGTACTTC
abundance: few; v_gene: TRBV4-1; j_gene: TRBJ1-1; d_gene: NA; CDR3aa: CASSQDQVEAFF; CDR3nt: TGCGCCAGCAGCCAAGATCAAGTGGAAGCTTTCTTT
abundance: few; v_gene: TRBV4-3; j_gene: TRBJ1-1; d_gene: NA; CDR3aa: CASSRTGQRNTEAFF; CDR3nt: TGCGCCAGCAGCCGAACAGGACAAAGGAACACTGAAGCTTTCTTT
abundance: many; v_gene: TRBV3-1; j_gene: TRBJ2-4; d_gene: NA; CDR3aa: CASSPLRAGNIQYF; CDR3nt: TGTGCCAGCAGCCCGCTTCGGGCGGGTAACATTCAGTACTTC
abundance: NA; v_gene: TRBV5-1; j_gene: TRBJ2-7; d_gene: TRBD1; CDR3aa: CASGQGPYEQYF; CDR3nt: TGCGCCAGCGGACAGGGCCCCTACGAGCAGTACTTC
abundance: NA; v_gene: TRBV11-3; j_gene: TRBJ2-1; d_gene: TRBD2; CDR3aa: CASSPAGVIGQFF; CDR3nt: TGTGCCAGCAGCCCAGCGGGGGTAATAGGGCAGTTCTTC
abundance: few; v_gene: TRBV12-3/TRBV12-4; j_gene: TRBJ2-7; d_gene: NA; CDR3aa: CASSPERAEGEQYF; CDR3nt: TGTGCCAGCAGCCCCGAAAGGGCTGAGGGCGAGCAGTACTTC
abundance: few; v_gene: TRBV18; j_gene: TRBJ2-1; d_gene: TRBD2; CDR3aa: CASSPGGGLADEQFF; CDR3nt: TGTGCCAGCTCACCCGGCGGGGGGCTAGCTGATGAGCAGTTCTTC
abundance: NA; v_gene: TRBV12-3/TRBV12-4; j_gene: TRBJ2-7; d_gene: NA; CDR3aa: CASSRSGISHEQYF; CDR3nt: TGTGCCAGCAGCCGCTCGGGGATTTCCCACGAGCAGTACTTC
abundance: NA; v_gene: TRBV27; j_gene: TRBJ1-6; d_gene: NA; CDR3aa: CASSLSTDSPLHF; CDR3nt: TGTGCCAGCAGTTTATCCACGGATTCACCCCTCCACTTT
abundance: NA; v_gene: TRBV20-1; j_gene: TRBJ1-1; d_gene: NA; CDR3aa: CSARDLVPRNTEAFF; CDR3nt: TGCAGTGCTAGAGATCTGGTCCCGAGGAACACTGAAGCTTTCTTT
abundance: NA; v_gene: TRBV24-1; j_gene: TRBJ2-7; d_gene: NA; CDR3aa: CATSDHGGDYEQYF; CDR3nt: TGTGCCACCAGTGACCACGGGGGAGACTACGAGCAGTACTTC
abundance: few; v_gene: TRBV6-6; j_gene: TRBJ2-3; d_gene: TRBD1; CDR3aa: CASTLGDRATDTQYF; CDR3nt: TGTGCCAGCACCTTGGGGGACAGGGCGACAGATACGCAGTATTTT
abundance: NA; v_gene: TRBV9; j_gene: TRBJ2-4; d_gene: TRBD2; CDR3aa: CASSEVAGVHIQYF; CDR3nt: TGTGCCAGCAGCGAGGTAGCGGGAGTTCACATTCAGTACTTC
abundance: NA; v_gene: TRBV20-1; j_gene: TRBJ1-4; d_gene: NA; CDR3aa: CSARRSGTNEKLFF; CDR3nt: TGCAGTGCGAGAAGGAGTGGGACTAATGAAAAACTGTTTTTT
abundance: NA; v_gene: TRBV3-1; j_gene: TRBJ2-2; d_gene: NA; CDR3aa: CASSPYGTPTGELFF; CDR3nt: TGTGCCAGCAGCCCTTACGGGACCCCCACCGGGGAGCTGTTTTTT